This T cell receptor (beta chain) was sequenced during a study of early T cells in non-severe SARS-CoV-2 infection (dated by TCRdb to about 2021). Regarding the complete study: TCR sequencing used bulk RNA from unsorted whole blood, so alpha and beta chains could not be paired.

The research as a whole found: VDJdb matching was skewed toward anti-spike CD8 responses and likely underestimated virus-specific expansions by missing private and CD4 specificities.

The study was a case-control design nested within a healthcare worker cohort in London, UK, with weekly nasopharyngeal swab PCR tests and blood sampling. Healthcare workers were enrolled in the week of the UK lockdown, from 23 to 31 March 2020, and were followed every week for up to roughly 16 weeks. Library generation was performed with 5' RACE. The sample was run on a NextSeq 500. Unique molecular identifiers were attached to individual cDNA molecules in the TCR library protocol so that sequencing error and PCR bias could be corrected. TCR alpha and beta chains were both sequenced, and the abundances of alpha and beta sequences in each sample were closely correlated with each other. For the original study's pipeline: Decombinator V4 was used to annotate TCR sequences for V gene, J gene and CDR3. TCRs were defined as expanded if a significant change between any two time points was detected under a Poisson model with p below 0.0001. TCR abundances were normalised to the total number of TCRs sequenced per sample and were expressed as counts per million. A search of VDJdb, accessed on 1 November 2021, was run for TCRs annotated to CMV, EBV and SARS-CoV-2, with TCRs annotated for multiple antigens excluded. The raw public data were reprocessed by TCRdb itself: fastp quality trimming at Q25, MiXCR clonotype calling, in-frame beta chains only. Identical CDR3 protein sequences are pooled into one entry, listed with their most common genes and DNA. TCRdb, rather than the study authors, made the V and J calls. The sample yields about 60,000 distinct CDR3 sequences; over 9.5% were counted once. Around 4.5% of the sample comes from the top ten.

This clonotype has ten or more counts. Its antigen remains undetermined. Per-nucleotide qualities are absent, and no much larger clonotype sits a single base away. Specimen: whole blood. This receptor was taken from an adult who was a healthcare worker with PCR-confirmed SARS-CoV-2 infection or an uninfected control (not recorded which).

CDR3 reads: CASSYPSSGRFNEQFF. The sequence in DNA is TGTGCCAGCAGTTACCCGTCTAGCGGGAGATTCAATGAGCAGTTCTTC. This chain is built from TRBV6-2 or TRBV6-3 and TRBJ2-1; a stretch of 10 junction bases matches TRBD2. Reading the germline V gene gives CDR1 MNHEY and CDR2 SVGEGT. The cysteine opens and the phenylalanine closes a CDR3 of 16 amino acids. Only the CDR3 part of the read is kept: 48 bases, read in frame from the first base. Germline trimming amounts to 2 bases on V and 6 bases on J, with 7 as the count of junction bases outside the gene matches.